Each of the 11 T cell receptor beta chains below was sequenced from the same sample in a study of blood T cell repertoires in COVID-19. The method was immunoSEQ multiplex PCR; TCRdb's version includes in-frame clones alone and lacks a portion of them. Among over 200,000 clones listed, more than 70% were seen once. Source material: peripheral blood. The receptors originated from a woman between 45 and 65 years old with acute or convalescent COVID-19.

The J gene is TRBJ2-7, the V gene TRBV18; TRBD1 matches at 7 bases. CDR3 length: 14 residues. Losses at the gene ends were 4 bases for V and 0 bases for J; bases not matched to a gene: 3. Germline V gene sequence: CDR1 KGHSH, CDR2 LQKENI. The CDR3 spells CASSQDRSSYEQYF. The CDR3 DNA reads TGTGCCAGCTCACAGGACAGGAGCTCCTACGAGCAGTACTTC.

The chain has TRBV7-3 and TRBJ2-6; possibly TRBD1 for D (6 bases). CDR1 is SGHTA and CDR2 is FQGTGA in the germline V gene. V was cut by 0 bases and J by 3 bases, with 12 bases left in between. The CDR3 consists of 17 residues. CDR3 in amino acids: CASSLTQGGDGANVLTF. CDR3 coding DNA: TGTGCCAGCAGCTTAACCCAAGGGGGAGATGGGGCCAACGTCCTGACTTTC. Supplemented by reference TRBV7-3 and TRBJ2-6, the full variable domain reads GAGVSQTPSNKVTEKGKYVELRCDPISGHTALYWYRQSLGQGPEFLIYFQGTGAADDSGLPNDRFFAVRPEGSVSTLKIQRTERGDSAVYLCASSLTQGGDGANVLTFGAGSRLTVL.

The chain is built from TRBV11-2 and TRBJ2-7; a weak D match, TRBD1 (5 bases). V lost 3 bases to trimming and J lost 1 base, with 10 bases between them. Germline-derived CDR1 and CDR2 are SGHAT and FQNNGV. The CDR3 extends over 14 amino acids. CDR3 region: CASSLTSGSYEQYF. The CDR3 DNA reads TGTGCCAGCAGCTTGACCTCAGGGTCCTACGAGCAGTACTTC.

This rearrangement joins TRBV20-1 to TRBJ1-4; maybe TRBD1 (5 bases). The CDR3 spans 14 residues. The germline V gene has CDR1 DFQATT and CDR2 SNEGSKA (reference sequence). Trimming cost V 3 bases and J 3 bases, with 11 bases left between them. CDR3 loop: CSASGAPANEKLFF. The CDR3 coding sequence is TGCAGTGCTAGTGGGGCGCCGGCTAATGAAAAACTGTTTTTT.

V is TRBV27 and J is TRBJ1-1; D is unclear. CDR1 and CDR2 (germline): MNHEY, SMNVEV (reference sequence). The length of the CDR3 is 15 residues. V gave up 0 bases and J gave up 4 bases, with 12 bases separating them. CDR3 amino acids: CASSLSAGFRTEAFF. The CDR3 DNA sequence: TGTGCCAGCAGTTTATCGGCGGGGTTCCGCACTGAAGCTTTCTTT.

CDR3 in amino acids: CATKQVTSYEQYF. The CDR3 region has the DNA TGTGCCACCAAACAGGTTACTTCCTACGAGCAGTACTTC. The V gene is TRBV2, the J gene TRBJ2-7; D perhaps matches TRBD1 (5 bases). CDR1 is SNHLY, CDR2 FYNNEI, per germline. The CDR3 totals 13 residues. The germline V and J ends were trimmed by 10 bases and 1 base, with 14 bases remaining between them.

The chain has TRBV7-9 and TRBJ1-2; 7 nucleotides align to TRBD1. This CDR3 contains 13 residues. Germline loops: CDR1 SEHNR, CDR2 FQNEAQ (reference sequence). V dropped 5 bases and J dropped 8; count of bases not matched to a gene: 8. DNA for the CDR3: TGTGCCAGCAGCGACCGACAGGGTGGAGGCTACACCTTC. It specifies CASSDRQGGGYTF.

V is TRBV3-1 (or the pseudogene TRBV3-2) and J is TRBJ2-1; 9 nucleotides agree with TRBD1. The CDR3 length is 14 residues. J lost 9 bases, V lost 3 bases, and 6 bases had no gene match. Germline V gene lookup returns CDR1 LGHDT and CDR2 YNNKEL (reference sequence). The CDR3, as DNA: TGTGCCAGCAGCCACCGGGACAGGGTTTCTGAGCAGTTCTTC. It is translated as CASSHRDRVSEQFF.

The CDR3 bases are TGTGCCAGCTCCCCGAGCCTAGCGGAGGGGGGTACGCAGTATTTT. Translation gives CASSPSLAEGGTQYF. The J gene is TRBJ2-3, the V gene TRBV11-3; a possible D gene is TRBD2 (7 bases). Between the trimmed V and J ends, which lost 8 bases and 8 bases, there was a span of 23 bases. The CDR3 has 15 amino acids. Germline CDR1 and CDR2: SGHNT and YENEEA.

The CDR3 DNA reads TGTGCCAGCACCCTCCCCGGACAGGGCGGGAAGCCCCAGCATTTT. Its translation: CASTLPGQGGKPQHF. The chain links TRBV28 to TRBJ1-5; 8 bases agree with TRBD1. The germline gives CDR1 MDHEN, CDR2 SYDVKM. J gave up 8 bases and V 7 bases, and 13 bases lay outside the gene matches. This CDR3 contains 15 residues.

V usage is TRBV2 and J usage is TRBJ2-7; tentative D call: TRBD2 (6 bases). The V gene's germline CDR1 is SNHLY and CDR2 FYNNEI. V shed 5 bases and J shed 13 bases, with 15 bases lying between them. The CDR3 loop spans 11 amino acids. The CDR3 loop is CASSPGLQSYF. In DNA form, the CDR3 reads TGTGCCAGCAGTCCGGGACTCCAATCCTACTTC.